The text below deals with one TCR beta chain. The specificity of this receptor is unknown. Per-base quality was not reported, and no clone a single base away is much larger than it. The sample belongs to a study of blood T cell repertoires in COVID-19 (dated by TCRdb to 2020 to 2022). Background on the whole study: Samples from collaborators originated in the United States, Italy and Spain and spanned both the acute and convalescent phases of COVID-19. A de-identified subject ID, COVID-19 status, age in years and sex were almost always included in the sample metadata. A freely available public database, intended as a resource for researchers studying the immune response to SARS-CoV-2, is where the repertoires were released. HLA class I and class II types, where available, came from metadata supplied by the sample provider rather than from assay-based typing. The material from the prospective study consisted of cDNA or gDNA derived from T cells, B-cell-depleted T cells, or PBMCs. Samples were obtained from the ongoing ImmuneRACE study (first 160 participants) and from about 1,300 subjects provided by 6 global collaborators. Deeply sampled blood TCRbeta repertoires from subjects exposed to, actively infected with, or recovered from COVID-19 were included in the dataset. Study-wide findings and limitations: Clinical and demographic metadata were provided uncurated, with the amount varying by source and participant.

Each collaborating institution followed its own protocols to collect whole blood in K2EDTA tubes. For TCRbeta analysis, collaborator samples were shipped as frozen whole blood, as isolated PBMCs, or as DNA extracted from either sample type. Taken from the germline V gene, the CDR1 and CDR2 loops are SNHLY and FYNNEI. The CDR3, cysteine through phenylalanine, is 16 amino acids long. This entry keeps only the CDR3 DNA: 48 bases, framed from base 1. Cut back by 1 base and 6 bases, the V and J ends lie 18 bases apart. TCRbeta CDR3 regions were amplified from genomic DNA by means of the immunoSEQ Assay, a bias-controlled multiplex PCR. Turning to the authors' computational methods: The number of nucleated cells in each sample was estimated from the amplification of reference gene primers within the assay. Sequence reads were collapsed and filtered to measure the absolute abundance of every unique TCRbeta CDR3 rearrangement. For each sample, productive Simpson clonality was calculated as the square root of Simpson's diversity index over productive rearrangements. In its TCRdb copy, this immuneACCESS table keeps in-frame sequences only and misses some clones. Where compared with another copy, unresolved V genes explain less than half of these, and the others have no known cause. V and J calls and clone size are those listed in that table; D and trimming were worked out from the DNA. The sample table lists around 170,000 clones, roughly nine tenths of them with a count of one. Together, the top ten hold 4% of the sample.

The origin of this receptor is a woman between 65 and 79 years old with acute or convalescent COVID-19. The sample taken for sequencing was peripheral blood. Recombination linked TRBV2 to TRBJ1-2; the D gene is unclear. Here is the DNA: TGTGCCAGCAGTGAAGTGGATGGGCGGAGGGTAGATGGCTACACCTTC. The resulting protein is CASSEVDGRRVDGYTF.